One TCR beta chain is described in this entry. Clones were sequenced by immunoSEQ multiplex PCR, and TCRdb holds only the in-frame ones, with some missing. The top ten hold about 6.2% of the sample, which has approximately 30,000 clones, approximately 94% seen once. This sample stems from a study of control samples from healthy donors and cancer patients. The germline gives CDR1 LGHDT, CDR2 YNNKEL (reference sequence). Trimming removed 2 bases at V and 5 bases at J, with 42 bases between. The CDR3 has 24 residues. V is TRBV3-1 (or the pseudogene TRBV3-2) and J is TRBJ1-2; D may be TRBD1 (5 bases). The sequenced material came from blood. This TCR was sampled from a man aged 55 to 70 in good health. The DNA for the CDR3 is TGTGCCAGCAGCCAAAAAGTGGTTAATCAGGGCAAATGGATCATAGGCGCAATTGGGTATGGCTACACCTTC. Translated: CASSQKVVNQGKWIIGAIGYGYTF.